The 26 T cell receptor beta chains below were found in one sample sequenced in a study of blood T cells in healthy people across ages. The authors ran a second PCR of roughly 6 to 12 cycles using a sample-barcoded 5' primer and a J-beta primer mix. TCRdb recomputed calls from the 5' RACE reads with MiXCR, one row per CDR3 protein. Of around 1.5 million distinct CDR3 sequences listed, around 59% are singletons. Sequencing was carried out using blood. All receptors come from a man in his late teens or twenties in good health.

This clonotype was detected a few times. The chain uses TRBV6-6 and TRBJ2-7; 9 bases are a match to TRBD2. Germline V gives CDR1 MNHNY, CDR2 SVGAGI (reference sequence). Trimming took 6 bases from V and 0 from J; bases not matched to a gene: 6. The CDR3 loop spans 15 amino acids. CDR3 loop: CASSDLAGRSYEQYF. The CDR3 DNA follows: TGTGCCAGCAGCGATCTAGCGGGACGCTCCTACGAGCAGTACTTC.

This rearrangement joins TRBV6-1 to TRBJ2-1; 7 bases align to TRBD2. Trimming took 4 bases from V and 4 from J; bases not matched to a gene: 7. This CDR3 is 15 amino acids long. Germline V CDR1 and CDR2: MNHNS, SASEGT. Here the CDR3 reads CASSAGTTKYNEQFF. In nucleotides, the CDR3 is TGTGCCAGCAGTGCCGGGACTACGAAATACAATGAGCAGTTCTTC.

The genes are TRBV29-1 and TRBJ2-1; no firm D call. The CDR3 has 11 amino acids. V lost 3 bases, J lost 7 bases, and 7 bases lay in between. Germline V lookup: CDR1 SQVTM, CDR2 ANQGSEA. DNA for the CDR3: TGCAGCGTTGACGAAACGAATGAGCAGTTCTTC. Translated: CSVDETNEQFF.

The chain couples TRBV7-6 to TRBJ2-7, with TRBD2 matching over 7 bases. With the DNA end fitting TRBJ2-5 better, the J assignment may be wrong. This CDR3 has 14 residues. Germline V gene sequence: CDR1 SGHVS, CDR2 FNYEAQ. CDR3 bases: TGTGCCAGCAGCTTAGAAACCGGGGGGGAGACCCAGTACTTC. It translates to CASSLETGGETQYF.

This rearrangement joins TRBV4-3 to TRBJ2-1; 11 bases line up with TRBD1. Germline loops: CDR1 LGHNA, CDR2 YSLEER. V shed 4 bases and J 0 bases; nucleotides not matched to a gene: 14. The CDR3 runs to 20 residues. The CDR3 DNA is TGCGCCAGCAGCCGAAAGATGGACAGGGGGCTTACGAGCTCCTACAATGAGCAGTTCTTC. Translation: CASSRKMDRGLTSSYNEQFF.

There are a few counts of this clonotype. The CDR3 coding sequence is TGTGCCAGCCACGGGGTTGACTCCTACGAGCAGTACTTC. Encoded protein: CASHGVDSYEQYF. The gene calls are TRBV6-1 and TRBJ2-7, with D perhaps matching TRBD2 (5 bases). Germline CDR1 reads MNHNS; CDR2 reads SASEGT. Trimming took off 8 bases at V and 0 bases at J, with 11 bases between the two ends. The CDR3 contains 13 residues.

The chain uses TRBV5-1 and TRBJ2-3, with D hard to call. CDR3 length: 18 residues. The V gene's germline CDR1 is SGHRS and CDR2 YFSETQ. V was cut by 0 bases and J by 1 base, with 18 bases left in between. The CDR3 DNA is TGCGCCAGCAGCTTGGCCAAAGACCCGGGCTTGGGCACAGATACGCAGTATTTT. It codes for CASSLAKDPGLGTDTQYF.

Turning to this clonotype: A much larger clone differs from this one at a single base, so this may be a read error. This rearrangement joins TRBV3-1 to TRBJ2-7, with D tentatively TRBD2 (7 bases). The CDR3 consists of 15 residues. V lost 0 bases, J lost 2 bases, and 11 bases lay in between. Germline lookup yields CDR1 LGHDT and CDR2 YNNKEL (reference sequence). The CDR3 loop is CASSQEGGLPYEQYF. CDR3 nucleotide sequence: TGTGCCAGCAGCCAAGAGGGGGGGCTCCCCTACGAGCAGTACTTC.

This clonotype was detected only a few times. The gene calls are TRBV11-2 and TRBJ1-2; D remains ambiguous. CDR3 length: 11 amino acids. Germline CDR1 and CDR2: SGHAT and FQNNGV. Trimming took 7 bases from V and 6 from J, leaving 9 bases between them. Here the CDR3 DNA reads TGTGCCAGCATTGAACTTCATGGCTACACCTTC. This sequence encodes CASIELHGYTF.

This clonotype was detected only a few times. The chain combines TRBV2 with TRBJ2-5; D gene ambiguous. The CDR3 contains 12 residues. Germline V gene data show CDR1 as SNHLY and CDR2 as FYNNEI. V was shortened by 3 bases and J by 0 bases, with 2 bases between the two germline ends. The CDR3 here is CASSDYQETQYF. The CDR3 DNA reads TGTGCCAGCAGTGACTACCAAGAGACCCAGTACTTC.

This chain connects TRBV6-2 or TRBV6-3 to TRBJ1-5, with a weak D call TRBD1 (6 bases). Between the trimmed V and J ends, which lost 2 bases and 4 bases, there was a span of 12 bases. There are 15 residues in the CDR3. Germline CDR1 and CDR2: MNHEY and SVGEGT. The CDR3 is CASSYGTNINQPQHF. CDR3 coding DNA: TGTGCCAGCAGTTACGGGACAAATATTAATCAGCCCCAGCATTTT.

The table lists this clonotype with a few counts. The rearrangement links TRBV29-1 to TRBJ1-2; no firm D call. This CDR3 region has 14 residues. Between the trimmed V and J ends, which lost 4 bases and 4 bases, there was a span of 16 bases. Germline lookup yields CDR1 SQVTM and CDR2 ANQGSEA. The CDR3 protein is CSVGSEKILYGYTF. Written as DNA, the CDR3 is TGCAGCGTTGGGTCGGAAAAGATACTCTATGGCTACACCTTC.

This clonotype was seen only a few times. The chain is built from TRBV7-2 and TRBJ2-3, with D maybe TRBD2 (6 bases). V dropped 5 bases and J dropped 0 bases, with 15 bases sitting between them. The CDR3 has 16 amino acids. The germline gives CDR1 SGHTA, CDR2 FQGNSA. The CDR3 reads CASSDFSGPSTDTQYF. The CDR3 DNA reads TGTGCCAGCAGCGACTTTAGCGGACCTAGCACAGATACGCAGTATTTT.

This rearrangement joins TRBV4-1 to TRBJ2-3; TRBD1 matches 7 bases. Looked up from germline, CDR1 is MGHRA and CDR2 is YSYEKL. The CDR3 is 17 residues long. Trimming removed 4 bases from V and 1 base from J; junction bases left unmatched: 11. CDR3 sequence: CASSRQIQGVGTDTQYF. DNA of the CDR3: TGCGCCAGCAGCCGACAAATCCAGGGGGTTGGCACAGATACGCAGTATTTT.

The chain combines TRBV25-1 with TRBJ1-2; D ambiguous. There are 13 residues in the CDR3. Germline lookup yields CDR1 MGHDK and CDR2 SYGVNS. Trimming removed 4 bases at V and 4 bases at J, with 10 bases between. CDR3 nucleotide sequence: TGTGCCAGCAGTGGTACAGCCCGCTATGGCTACACCTTC. It encodes CASSGTARYGYTF.

The rearrangement links TRBV20-1 to TRBJ2-3, with 12 bases lining up with TRBD2. The V segment lost 6 bases and the J segment 6 bases; nucleotides outside the gene matches: 10. CDR3 length: 15 amino acids. Germline assignment: CDR1 DFQATT and CDR2 SNEGSKA (reference sequence). As DNA, the CDR3 is TGCAGTGCGCCGCCTCTAGCGGGGGGGTTCGATACGCAGTATTTT. It is translated as CSAPPLAGGFDTQYF.

The chain couples TRBV20-1 to TRBJ2-3, with 7 nucleotides matching TRBD2. The germline gives CDR1 DFQATT, CDR2 SNEGSKA (reference sequence). This CDR3 has 15 amino acids. Unmatched junction bases numbered 9, after V lost 3 bases and J lost 3 bases. CDR3 loop: CSARGRDYKTDTQYF. CDR3 DNA sequence: TGCAGTGCTAGGGGTCGGGACTACAAAACAGATACGCAGTATTTT.

Comments on this clonotype: A much more abundant neighbour one base away suggests this may be a read error. The CDR3 is CAIRREGTNYGYTF. The CDR3 nucleotides read TGTGCCATCAGGCGGGAGGGGACAAACTATGGCTACACCTTC. The V call is TRBV10-3, the J call TRBJ1-2; weak D call: TRBD1 (6 bases). This CDR3 comprises 14 residues. From germline, CDR1 is ENHRY and CDR2 SYGVKD. V lost 6 bases and J 2 bases, leaving 13 bases between the germline ends.

This clonotype showed up just a few times. V is TRBV28 and J is TRBJ2-4; a possible D gene is TRBD2 (5 bases). The V gene's germline CDR1 is MDHEN and CDR2 SYDVKM. Trimming pared 10 bases from V and 15 bases from J, leaving 19 bases between. This CDR3 has 11 residues. CDR3 in amino acids: CATNTRGLAYF. CDR3 DNA: TGTGCCACCAACACTCGGGGTCTTGCGTACTTC.

The rearrangement uses TRBV10-2 and TRBJ2-4; D is unclear. The J call may not be correct, given that the DNA end is closer to TRBJ2-7. This CDR3 contains 14 residues. Germline V gives CDR1 WSHSY, CDR2 SAAADI. The CDR3 region has the DNA TGCGCCAGCAGTGAGTCGAGTCTGGCCAACGAGCAGTACTTC. It is translated as CASSESSLANEQYF.

The chain's CDR3 is CASSKVPHEQYF. In DNA, the CDR3 is TGTGCCAGCAGCAAAGTTCCCCACGAGCAGTACTTC. This chain connects TRBV21-1 to TRBJ2-7. TRBV21-1 corresponds to a pseudogene. The CDR3 consists of 12 residues.

This clonotype was recorded a few times. V and J are TRBV25-1 and TRBJ2-1; D is undetermined. Per germline, CDR1 MGHDK and CDR2 SYGVNS. The CDR3 is 12 residues long. Trimming took 5 bases from V and 8 from J, leaving 10 bases between them. The CDR3 region is CASSRTDDEQFF. For the CDR3, the DNA is TGTGCCAGCAGTCGAACGGATGATGAGCAGTTCTTC.

This clonotype was recorded a few times. The CDR3 protein is CAISEGGMPPDTQYF. CDR3 DNA: TGTGCCATCAGTGAAGGAGGGATGCCCCCAGATACGCAGTATTTT. The chain recombines TRBV10-3 with TRBJ2-3, with D tentatively TRBD2 (6 bases). The CDR3 is 15 residues long. The V end was cut by 3 bases, the J end by 4 bases, with 14 bases between. From germline, CDR1 is ENHRY and CDR2 SYGVKD.

J is TRBJ2-1 and V is TRBV12-3 or TRBV12-4; possible D gene TRBD1, 5 bases. With 6 bases removed from V and 6 bases from J, the gap between germline ends came to 15 bases. This CDR3 spans 14 amino acids. This CDR3 reads CASSFPGSLNEQFF. The DNA of the CDR3 is TGTGCCAGCAGCTTCCCAGGGTCACTCAATGAGCAGTTCTTC.

The chain combines TRBV5-1 with TRBJ2-1, with D tentatively TRBD1 (6 bases). The CDR3 loop spans 15 amino acids. The ends were cut back, 0 bases at V and 9 bases at J, with 16 bases in the middle. Germline V lookup: CDR1 SGHRS, CDR2 YFSETQ. CDR3 region: CASSLVLGTMAEQFF. CDR3 bases: TGCGCCAGCAGCTTGGTTCTCGGGACAATGGCTGAGCAGTTCTTC. Full variable domain (remainder filled in from reference TRBV5-1 and TRBJ2-1): KAGVTQTPRYLIKTRGQQVTLSCSPISGHRSVSWYQQTPGQGLQFLFEYFSETQRNKGNFPGRFSGRQFSNSRSEMNVSTLELGDSALYLCASSLVLGTMAEQFFGPGTRLTVL.

The gene calls are TRBV29-1 and TRBJ1-2; 8 bases fit TRBD1. Germline values: CDR1 SQVTM, CDR2 ANQGSEA. V gave up 3 bases and J gave up 8 bases; unmatched junction bases: 2. The CDR3 sequence is 11 residues long. CDR3 amino acids: CSVEHRGGYTF. Here the CDR3 DNA reads TGCAGCGTTGAGCACAGGGGGGGCTACACCTTC.